The rows below give T cell receptor beta chains drawn from one sample of a study of blood T cell dynamics during melanoma immunotherapy. Profiling relied on immunoSEQ multiplex PCR, and the TCRdb table lists in-frame clones only, not all of them. Altogether 6,000 to 8,000 clones are present, about 93% being singletons, with the ten largest covering around 12%. The sample in question was cell-free DNA from blood, obtained from a patient treated with checkpoint blockade. Receptor source: a human donor with melanoma. The CDR3 runs from the conserved cysteine through the conserved F or W. Each record gives: clone size, D gene, V gene, CDR3 protein. A D gene is named only where the DNA matches it firmly. Expanded clones get a size class; other rows say once, few or many, or leave the size out.

clone_size: -; d_call: -; v_call: TRBV5-8; cdr3_aa: CASSPGQNTEAFF
clone_size: once; d_call: -; v_call: TRBV4-2; cdr3_aa: CASSQEGGATYEQYF
clone_size: few; d_call: TRBD1; v_call: TRBV5-4; cdr3_aa: CASSLDRGRETQYF
clone_size: -; d_call: -; v_call: TRBV6-6; cdr3_aa: CASSYRGFNEKLFF
clone_size: -; d_call: -; v_call: TRBV6-6; cdr3_aa: CASSFSTGPGSPLHF
clone_size: -; d_call: -; v_call: TRBV5-6; cdr3_aa: CASSLGPGTEAFF
clone_size: -; d_call: -; v_call: TRBV5-8; cdr3_aa: CASWRTREAFF
clone_size: -; d_call: -; v_call: TRBV5-1; cdr3_aa: CASSLDGNTGELFF
clone_size: -; d_call: TRBD1; v_call: TRBV7-9; cdr3_aa: CASKDQGAYGNTIYF
clone_size: -; d_call: -; v_call: TRBV28; cdr3_aa: CASSLFPALVKGYTF
clone_size: few; d_call: -; v_call: TRBV10-3; cdr3_aa: CAISEATYEQYF
clone_size: -; d_call: -; v_call: TRBV18; cdr3_aa: CASSPRQVNTGELFF
clone_size: -; d_call: -; v_call: TRBV5-4; cdr3_aa: CASSLGGSQETQYF
clone_size: -; d_call: -; v_call: TRBV18; cdr3_aa: CASSLTDTGKLFF
clone_size: -; d_call: TRBD2; v_call: TRBV6-4; cdr3_aa: CASSVIAGGADTQYF
clone_size: -; d_call: -; v_call: TRBV7-9; cdr3_aa: CASSLRESEAFF
clone_size: -; d_call: TRBD1; v_call: TRBV29-1; cdr3_aa: CSAPGTGNTGELFF
clone_size: -; d_call: -; v_call: TRBV28; cdr3_aa: CASSLKLNSYEQYF
clone_size: -; d_call: -; v_call: TRBV7-2; cdr3_aa: CASSLARYQNTQYF
clone_size: -; d_call: -; v_call: TRBV19; cdr3_aa: CATRRQPNEKLFF
clone_size: -; d_call: -; v_call: TRBV30; cdr3_aa: CAWRGTSSYEQYF
clone_size: -; d_call: TRBD2; v_call: TRBV9; cdr3_aa: CASSIGTSRETQYF
clone_size: -; d_call: -; v_call: TRBV14; cdr3_aa: CASSQVGSGYNSPLHF
clone_size: -; d_call: -; v_call: TRBV5-1; cdr3_aa: CASSLDGLNRGSPLHF
clone_size: -; d_call: -; v_call: TRBV5-4; cdr3_aa: CASSLGSGEKNEQYF
clone_size: -; d_call: -; v_call: TRBV6-5; cdr3_aa: CASSYSGSTEAFF
clone_size: once; d_call: -; v_call: TRBV19; cdr3_aa: CASSIRTQGIGYTF
clone_size: -; d_call: -; v_call: TRBV29-1; cdr3_aa: CSVEAFRQAGGFTDTQYF
clone_size: -; d_call: TRBD1; v_call: TRBV2; cdr3_aa: CASRVGQGNYGYTF
clone_size: -; d_call: TRBD1; v_call: TRBV5-1; cdr3_aa: CASSLAFGQGDNEQFF
clone_size: -; d_call: TRBD2; v_call: TRBV7-9; cdr3_aa: CASSSRLATTNEQFF
clone_size: once; d_call: -; v_call: TRBV6-1; cdr3_aa: CASSELGHSSTDTQYF
clone_size: -; d_call: TRBD1; v_call: TRBV19; cdr3_aa: CASSWDSWNTEAFF
clone_size: -; d_call: -; v_call: TRBV5-1; cdr3_aa: CASSRATSNTGELFF
clone_size: -; d_call: -; v_call: TRBV7-9; cdr3_aa: CASSFTGGQETQYF
clone_size: -; d_call: TRBD2; v_call: TRBV7-2; cdr3_aa: CACSGGVRYNEQFF
clone_size: -; d_call: -; v_call: TRBV7-6; cdr3_aa: CASSPNQETQYF
clone_size: once; d_call: -; v_call: TRBV10-2; cdr3_aa: CASSTPGSYNEQFF
clone_size: -; d_call: -; v_call: TRBV19; cdr3_aa: CASSTLAIGNTIYF
clone_size: -; d_call: -; v_call: TRBV12-1; cdr3_aa: CASSFEFRGWDNEQFF
clone_size: -; d_call: -; v_call: TRBV6-1; cdr3_aa: CASSERTDTQYF
clone_size: -; d_call: TRBD1; v_call: TRBV6-5; cdr3_aa: CASSYHRDRGYEQYF
clone_size: -; d_call: -; v_call: TRBV10-2; cdr3_aa: CASSPGPSYEQYF
clone_size: -; d_call: -; v_call: TRBV6-5; cdr3_aa: CASSYSKQTDTQYF
clone_size: -; d_call: -; v_call: TRBV29-1; cdr3_aa: CSAAPESGRYEQYF
clone_size: -; d_call: TRBD1; v_call: TRBV19; cdr3_aa: CASSIPGGSSAGELFF
clone_size: -; d_call: -; v_call: TRBV7-2; cdr3_aa: CATTSPPRREQYF
clone_size: few; d_call: -; v_call: TRBV5-6; cdr3_aa: CASTTIASTDTQYF
clone_size: -; d_call: TRBD1; v_call: TRBV19; cdr3_aa: CASEDRGEPQHF
clone_size: -; d_call: -; v_call: TRBV10-2; cdr3_aa: CASSELETQYF
clone_size: -; d_call: -; v_call: TRBV6-1; cdr3_aa: CASSASSVGYTF
clone_size: -; d_call: TRBD2; v_call: TRBV11-2; cdr3_aa: CASSPGSTSGSYNEQFF
clone_size: -; d_call: TRBD2; v_call: TRBV7-3; cdr3_aa: CASSLTSGRSGTGELFF
clone_size: -; d_call: -; v_call: TRBV10-3; cdr3_aa: CAISANRDMTICEKLFF
clone_size: -; d_call: -; v_call: TRBV10-3; cdr3_aa: CAIRRGGVINYGYTF
clone_size: -; d_call: -; v_call: TRBV21-1; cdr3_aa: CASSKVGPGSYNEQFF
clone_size: -; d_call: -; v_call: TRBV2; cdr3_aa: CASREVRVHEQYF